This T cell receptor beta chain was recovered during a study of CD8 T cells in ankylosing spondylitis. TCRdb re-analysed the 5' RACE reads in MiXCR, keeping a single row per CDR3 protein. The sample has about 360,000 distinct CDR3 sequences, 20% to 25% seen once. V lost 7 bases and J lost 6, with 20 bases in between. The CDR3 length is 14 residues. The V gene's germline CDR1 is SQVTM and CDR2 ANQGSEA. The sequence derives from a male donor with ankylosing spondylitis or in good health (not recorded which). V is TRBV29-1 and J is TRBJ2-3; D possibly matches TRBD1 or TRBD2 (5 bases each). The specimen was blood, either unsorted or a sorted T cell fraction (not recorded which). The CDR3 region is CSAQDGTSGDTQYF. The CDR3, as DNA: TGCAGCGCACAAGACGGGACCTCAGGGGATACGCAGTATTTT.